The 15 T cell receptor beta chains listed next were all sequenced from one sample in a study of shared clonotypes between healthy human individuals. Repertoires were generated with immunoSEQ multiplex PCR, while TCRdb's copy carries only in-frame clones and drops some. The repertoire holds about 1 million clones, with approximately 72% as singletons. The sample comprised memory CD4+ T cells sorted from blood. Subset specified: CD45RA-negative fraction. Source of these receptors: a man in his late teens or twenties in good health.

The chain's CDR3 is CASSFGQGGEQYF. The CDR3 DNA sequence: TGTGCCAGCAGCTTCGGACAGGGTGGCGAGCAGTACTTC. The genes are TRBV7-3 and TRBJ2-7; 8 bases match TRBD1. This CDR3 has 13 residues. Germline values: CDR1 SGHTA, CDR2 FQGTGA. Trimming cost V 3 bases and J 6 bases; bases outside gene matches: 4.

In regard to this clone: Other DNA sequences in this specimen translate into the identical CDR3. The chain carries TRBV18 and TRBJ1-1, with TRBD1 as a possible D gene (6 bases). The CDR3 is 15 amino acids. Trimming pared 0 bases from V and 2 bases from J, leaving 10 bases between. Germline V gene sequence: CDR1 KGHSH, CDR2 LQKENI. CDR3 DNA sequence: TGTGCCAGCTCACCACCGTCCAGGGGAAACACTGAAGCTTTCTTT. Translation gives CASSPPSRGNTEAFF.

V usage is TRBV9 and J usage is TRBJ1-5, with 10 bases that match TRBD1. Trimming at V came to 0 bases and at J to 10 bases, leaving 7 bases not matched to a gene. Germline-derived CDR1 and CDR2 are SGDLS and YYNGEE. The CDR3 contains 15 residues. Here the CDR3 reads CASSVDSGQGLPQHF. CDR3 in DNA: TGTGCCAGCAGCGTAGACTCGGGACAGGGGCTCCCCCAGCATTTT.

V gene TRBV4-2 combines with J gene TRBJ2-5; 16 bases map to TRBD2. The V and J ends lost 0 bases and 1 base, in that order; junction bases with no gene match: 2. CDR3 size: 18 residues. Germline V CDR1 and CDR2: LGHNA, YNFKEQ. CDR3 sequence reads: CASSQEGTSGGGQETQYF. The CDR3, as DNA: TGTGCCAGCAGCCAAGAGGGGACTAGCGGGGGGGGCCAAGAGACCCAGTACTTC.

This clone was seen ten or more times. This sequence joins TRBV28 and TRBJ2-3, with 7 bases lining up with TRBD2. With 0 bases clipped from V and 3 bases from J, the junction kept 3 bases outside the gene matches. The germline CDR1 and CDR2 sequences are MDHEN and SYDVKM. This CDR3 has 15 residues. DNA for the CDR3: TGTGCCAGCAGTTTATGGGGCGGGGGAACAGATACGCAGTATTTT. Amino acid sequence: CASSLWGGGTDTQYF.

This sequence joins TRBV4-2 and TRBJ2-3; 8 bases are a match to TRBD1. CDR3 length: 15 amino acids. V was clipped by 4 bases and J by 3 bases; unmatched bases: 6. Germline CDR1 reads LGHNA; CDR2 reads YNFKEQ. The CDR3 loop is CASSPGQGLTDTQYF. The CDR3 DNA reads TGTGCCAGCAGCCCAGGACAGGGCCTAACAGATACGCAGTATTTT.

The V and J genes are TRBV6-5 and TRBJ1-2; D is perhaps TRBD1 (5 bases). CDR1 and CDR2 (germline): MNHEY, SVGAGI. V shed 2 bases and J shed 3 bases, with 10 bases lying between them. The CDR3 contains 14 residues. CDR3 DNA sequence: TGTGCCAGCAGTTACGCGGGACGGGACTATGGCTACACCTTC. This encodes CASSYAGRDYGYTF.

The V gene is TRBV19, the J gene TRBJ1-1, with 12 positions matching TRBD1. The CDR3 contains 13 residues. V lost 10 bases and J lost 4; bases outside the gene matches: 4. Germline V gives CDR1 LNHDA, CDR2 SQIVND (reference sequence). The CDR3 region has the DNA TGTGCCACCTCGGGACAGGGGGCCACTGAAGCTTTCTTT. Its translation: CATSGQGATEAFF.

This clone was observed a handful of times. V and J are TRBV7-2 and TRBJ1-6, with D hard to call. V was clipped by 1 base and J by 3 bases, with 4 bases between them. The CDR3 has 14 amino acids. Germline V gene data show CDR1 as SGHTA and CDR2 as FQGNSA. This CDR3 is CASSLGDYNSPLHF. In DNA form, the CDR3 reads TGTGCCAGCAGCTTAGGAGACTATAATTCACCCCTCCACTTT. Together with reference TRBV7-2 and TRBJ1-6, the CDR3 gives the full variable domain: GAGVSQSPSNKVTEKGKDVELRCDPISGHTALYWYRQSLGQGLEFLIYFQGNSAPDKSGLPSDRFSAERTGGSVSTLTIQRTQQEDSAVYLCASSLGDYNSPLHFGNGTRLTVT.

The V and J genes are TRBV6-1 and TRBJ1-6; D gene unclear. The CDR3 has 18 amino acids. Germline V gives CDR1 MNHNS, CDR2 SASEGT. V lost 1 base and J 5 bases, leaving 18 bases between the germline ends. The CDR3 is CASSEGVGNRPNNSPLHF. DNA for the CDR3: TGTGCCAGCAGTGAAGGCGTTGGGAACAGACCAAATAATTCACCCCTCCACTTT.

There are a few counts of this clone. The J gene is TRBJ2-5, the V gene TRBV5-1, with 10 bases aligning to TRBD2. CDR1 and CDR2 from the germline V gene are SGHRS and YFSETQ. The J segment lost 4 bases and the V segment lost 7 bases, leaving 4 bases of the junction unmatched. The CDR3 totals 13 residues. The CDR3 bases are TGCGCCAGCGCGAGCGGGGGGGGAGAGACCCAGTACTTC. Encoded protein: CASASGGGETQYF.

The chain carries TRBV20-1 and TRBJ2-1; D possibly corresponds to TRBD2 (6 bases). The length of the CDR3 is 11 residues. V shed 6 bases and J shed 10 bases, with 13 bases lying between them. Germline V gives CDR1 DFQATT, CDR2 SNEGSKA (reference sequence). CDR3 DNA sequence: TGCAGTGCGAAATTTCGGGGGGAGCAGTTCTTC. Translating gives CSAKFRGEQFF.

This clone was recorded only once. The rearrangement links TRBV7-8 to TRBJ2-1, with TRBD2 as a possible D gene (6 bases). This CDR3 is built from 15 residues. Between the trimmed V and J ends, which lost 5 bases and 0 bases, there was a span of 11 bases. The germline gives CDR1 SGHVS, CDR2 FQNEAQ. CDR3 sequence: CASSPSDYSYNEQFF. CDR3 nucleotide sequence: TGTGCCAGCAGCCCATCGGACTACTCCTACAATGAGCAGTTCTTC.

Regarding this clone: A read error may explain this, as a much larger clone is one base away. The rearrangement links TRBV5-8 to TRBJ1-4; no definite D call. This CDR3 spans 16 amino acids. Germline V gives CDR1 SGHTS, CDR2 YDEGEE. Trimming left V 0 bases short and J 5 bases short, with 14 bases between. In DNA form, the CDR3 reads TGTGCCAGCAGCTTGGGACGAACCGTGGGGAATGAAAAACTGTTTTTT. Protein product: CASSLGRTVGNEKLFF.

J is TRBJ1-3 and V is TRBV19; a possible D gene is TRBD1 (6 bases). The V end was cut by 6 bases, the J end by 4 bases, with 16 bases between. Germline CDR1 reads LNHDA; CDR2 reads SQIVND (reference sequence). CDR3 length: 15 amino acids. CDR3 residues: CASSGIGTWGNTIYF. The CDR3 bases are TGTGCCAGTAGCGGCATCGGGACATGGGGAAACACCATATATTTT.